Below, one T cell receptor (beta chain) is given with its context. The sample is drawn from a study of cytomegalovirus exposure and HLA in healthy donors. Germline lookup yields CDR1 MDHEN and CDR2 SYDVKM. V dropped 11 bases and J dropped 6 bases, with 16 bases sitting between them. The CDR3 runs to 12 residues. Nominally healthy donors provided the samples, though records likely missed some immune exposures. This PCR relied on a set of 60 Vbeta primers and 13 Jbeta primers. Sequenced by immunoSEQ multiplex PCR; TCRdb stores in-frame clones only, minus some. This sample lists just over 80,000 clones; its ten largest clones have around 1.1%.

The TCR was taken from a woman in her twenties or thirties in good health and CMV-seronegative. The chain links TRBV28 to TRBJ1-2, with D perhaps matching TRBD1 (5 bases). The source material was PBMCs. CDR3 nucleotide sequence: TGTGCCCTGGGGGGGATCTCCAATGGCTACACCTTC. Protein sequence: CALGGISNGYTF.